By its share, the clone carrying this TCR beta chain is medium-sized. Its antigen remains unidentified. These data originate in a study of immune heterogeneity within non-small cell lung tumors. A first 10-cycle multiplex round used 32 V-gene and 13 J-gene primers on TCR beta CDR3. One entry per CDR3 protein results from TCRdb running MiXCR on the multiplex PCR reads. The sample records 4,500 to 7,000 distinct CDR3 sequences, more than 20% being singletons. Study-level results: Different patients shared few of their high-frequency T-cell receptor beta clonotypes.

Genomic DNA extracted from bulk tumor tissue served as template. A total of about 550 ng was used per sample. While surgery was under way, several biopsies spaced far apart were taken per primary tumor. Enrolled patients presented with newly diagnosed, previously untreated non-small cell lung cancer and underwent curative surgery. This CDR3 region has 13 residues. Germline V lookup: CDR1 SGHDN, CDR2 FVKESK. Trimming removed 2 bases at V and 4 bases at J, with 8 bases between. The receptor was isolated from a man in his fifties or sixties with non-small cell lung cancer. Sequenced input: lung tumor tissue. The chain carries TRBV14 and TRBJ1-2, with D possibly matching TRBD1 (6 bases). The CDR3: CASSQQGSYGYTF. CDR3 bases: TGTGCCAGCAGCCAACAGGGGAGCTATGGCTACACCTTC.